This TCR beta chain was sequenced for a study of cytomegalovirus exposure and HLA in healthy donors (dated by TCRdb to 2016 to 2017). About the full investigation: According to a later analysis, the roughly 130 validation repertoires were produced on the same platform as the roughly 600 repertoires of the first cohort. The aim of the study was to test whether cataloging public T cell receptors could identify signatures of past pathogen exposure. Along with the approximately 700-subject first cohort, a separate validation cohort of over 90 different subjects was used. To predict cytomegalovirus infection status, the study brought together high-throughput TCR immunosequencing, statistical association of individual TCRs with disease status, and machine learning. What the study reported, not specific to this receptor: All 120 or so repertoires were used to score co-occurrence in the validation cohort in a later analysis, because that analysis had no HLA typing for the cohort. Cytomegalovirus status was reported to be diagnosed by the classifier with high specificity and sensitivity in both the original and validation cohorts. In a later analysis, TCRs clustered in the first cohort were found to also tend to co-occur in the approximately 120 validation repertoires, with 90% to 95% of cluster scores above 0. The study listed approximately 150 TCR beta chains as associated with cytomegalovirus. Most TCR sequences were observed very rarely across donors, whereas some public TCRs were present in many individuals. In vitro tests confirmed that a few of the cytomegalovirus-associated TCR beta chains recognize cytomegalovirus antigens. The authors suggested that the approach could potentially be generalized to other disease states and immunological phenotypes.

The donors belonged to the validation cohort of about 120 subjects, which was separate from the roughly 680-subject first cohort. Libraries were made using the immunoSEQ multiplex PCR assay. From the authors' description of their analysis: A statistical classification framework was developed to diagnose cytomegalovirus status using the catalog of TCR beta chain sequences. TCRdb took over this immuneACCESS table, retaining in-frame rearrangements with V and J assigned. Such tables are incomplete; in checked studies, under half of the missing clones stem from an unresolved V gene, and the remainder is unexplained. That table is the source of V, J and clone size, and D and trimming were worked out from the DNA. Present in this sample are 150,000 to 200,000 clones, more than 65% of which were seen just once. Under 3.5% of the sample belongs to the ten largest clones. V drops 1 base and J drops 2 bases, leaving 12 bases in between. From a lookup of the germline V gene, CDR1 and CDR2 are SGHRS and YFSETQ. CDR3 length: 15 amino acids, cysteine to phenylalanine. The read is trimmed to its CDR3 DNA, 45 bases read in frame from base 1.

A word on this clone: The antigen it binds to is not known. Base qualities are not at hand, and no much larger clone is one base apart.

The sample taken for sequencing was PBMCs. Recombination joined TRBV5-1 with TRBJ2-5; the D gene is possibly TRBD2, with 7 bases matching. The clonotype was recovered from a woman in her late teens or twenties in good health and CMV-seropositive. The nucleotide sequence reads as follows: TGCGCCAGCAGCTTGTTGCGGGGGCGGCAAGAGACCCAGTACTTC. This codes for CASSLLRGRQETQYF.